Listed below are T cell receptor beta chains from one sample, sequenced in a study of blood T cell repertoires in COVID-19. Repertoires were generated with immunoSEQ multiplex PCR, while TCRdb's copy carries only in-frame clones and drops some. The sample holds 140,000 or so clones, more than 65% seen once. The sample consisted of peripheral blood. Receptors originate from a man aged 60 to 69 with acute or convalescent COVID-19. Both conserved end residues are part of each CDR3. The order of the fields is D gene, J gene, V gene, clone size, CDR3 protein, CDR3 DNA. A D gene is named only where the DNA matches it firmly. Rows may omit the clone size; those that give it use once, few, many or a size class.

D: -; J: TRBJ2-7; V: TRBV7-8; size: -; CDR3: CASSHGSAYEQYF; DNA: TGTGCCAGCAGCCACGGGAGCGCCTACGAGCAGTACTTC
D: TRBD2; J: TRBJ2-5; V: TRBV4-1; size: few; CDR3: CASSQGLAGGGFKKTQYF; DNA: TGCGCCAGCAGCCAAGGACTAGCGGGAGGGGGGTTCAAAAAGACCCAGTACTTC
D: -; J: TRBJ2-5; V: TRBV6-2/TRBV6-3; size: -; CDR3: CASSYGHPETQYF; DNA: TGTGCCAGCAGTTACGGCCACCCGGAGACCCAGTACTTC
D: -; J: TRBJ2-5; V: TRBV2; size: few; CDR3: CASSEEGWGAETQYF; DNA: TGTGCCAGCAGTGAAGAAGGGTGGGGCGCGGAGACCCAGTACTTC
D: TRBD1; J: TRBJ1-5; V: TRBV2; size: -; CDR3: CASSGGQARNQPQHF; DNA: TGTGCCAGCAGTGGGGGACAGGCACGCAATCAGCCCCAGCATTTT
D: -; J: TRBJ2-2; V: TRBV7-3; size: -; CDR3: CASSGTGNTGELFF; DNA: TGTGCCAGCAGCGGAACAGGAAACACCGGGGAGCTGTTTTTT
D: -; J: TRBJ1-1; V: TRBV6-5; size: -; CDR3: CASKGRGGTEAFF; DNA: TGTGCCAGCAAGGGCCGAGGGGGCACTGAAGCTTTCTTT
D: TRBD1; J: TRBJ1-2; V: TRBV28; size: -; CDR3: CASTSPGTGFANYGYTF; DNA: TGTGCCAGCACGTCGCCTGGGACAGGGTTTGCTAACTATGGCTACACCTTC
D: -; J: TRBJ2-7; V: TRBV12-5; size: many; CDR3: CASGRIRPPVDEQYF; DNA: TGTGCTAGTGGGCGGATTAGGCCTCCCGTTGACGAGCAGTACTTC
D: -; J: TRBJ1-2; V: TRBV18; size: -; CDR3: CASSPDTQANYGYTF; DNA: TGTGCCAGCTCACCAGACACGCAAGCTAACTATGGCTACACCTTC
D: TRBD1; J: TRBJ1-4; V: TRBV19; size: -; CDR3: CASIDRVSEKLFF; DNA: TGTGCCAGCATTGACAGGGTTTCAGAAAAACTGTTTTTT
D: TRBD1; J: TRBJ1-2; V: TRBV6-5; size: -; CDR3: CASRSGTAYGYTF; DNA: TGTGCCAGCAGATCCGGGACAGCTTATGGCTACACCTTC
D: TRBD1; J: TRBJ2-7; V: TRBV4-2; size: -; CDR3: CASSPSAGDSSYEQYF; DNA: TGTGCCAGCAGCCCCTCCGCAGGGGACAGCTCCTACGAGCAGTACTTC
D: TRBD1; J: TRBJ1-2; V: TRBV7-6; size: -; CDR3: CASSLGQGDGYTF; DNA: TGTGCCAGCAGCTTAGGACAGGGAGATGGCTACACCTTC
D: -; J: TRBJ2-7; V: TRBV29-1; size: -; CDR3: CSVRTAAYEQYF; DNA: TGCAGCGTCCGGACAGCGGCCTACGAGCAGTACTTC
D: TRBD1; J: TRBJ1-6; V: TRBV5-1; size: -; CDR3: CASSLMGQPNSPLHF; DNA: TGCGCCAGCAGCTTGATGGGACAGCCGAATTCACCCCTCCACTTT
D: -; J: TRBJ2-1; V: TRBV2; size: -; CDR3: CASSEAWGRGNEQFF; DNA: TGTGCCAGCAGTGAAGCCTGGGGGCGCGGCAATGAGCAGTTCTTC
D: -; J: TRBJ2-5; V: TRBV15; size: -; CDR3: CATSAYGVPGETQYF; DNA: TGTGCCACCAGCGCCTACGGGGTCCCGGGGGAGACCCAGTACTTC
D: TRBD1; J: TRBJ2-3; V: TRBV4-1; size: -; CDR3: CASSQDGAQGRSTDTQYF; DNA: TGCGCCAGCAGCCAAGATGGGGCACAGGGGCGAAGTACAGATACGCAGTATTTT
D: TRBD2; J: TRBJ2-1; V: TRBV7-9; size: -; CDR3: CASTGGGRDTYNEQFF; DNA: TGTGCCAGCACGGGAGGCGGGAGGGACACCTACAATGAGCAGTTCTTC
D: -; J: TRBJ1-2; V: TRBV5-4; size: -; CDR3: CASSMGPNYKNYGYTF; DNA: TGTGCCAGCAGTATGGGGCCAAACTACAAAAACTATGGCTACACCTTC
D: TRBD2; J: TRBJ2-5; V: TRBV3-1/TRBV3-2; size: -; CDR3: CASSHGLAEETQYF; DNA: TGTGCCAGCAGTCACGGACTAGCGGAAGAGACCCAGTACTTC
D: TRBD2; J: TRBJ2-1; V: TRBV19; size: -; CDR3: CASSIALAGGGNEQFF; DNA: TGTGCCAGTAGTATAGCCCTAGCGGGAGGAGGCAATGAGCAGTTCTTC
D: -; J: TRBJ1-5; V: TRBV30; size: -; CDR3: CAWSVLVAPNQPQHF; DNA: TGTGCCTGGAGTGTACTGGTCGCACCAAACCAGCCCCAGCATTTT
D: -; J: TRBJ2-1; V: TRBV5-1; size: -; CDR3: CASSREQGFQNNEQFF; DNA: TGCGCCAGCAGCCGGGAGCAGGGTTTTCAAAACAATGAGCAGTTCTTC
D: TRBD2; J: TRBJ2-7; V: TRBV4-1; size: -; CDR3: CASSQVLAGVYEQYF; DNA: TGCGCCAGCAGCCAAGTACTAGCGGGAGTGTACGAGCAGTACTTC
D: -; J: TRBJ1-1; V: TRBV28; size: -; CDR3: CASNLMVGGETEAFF; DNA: TGTGCCAGCAATCTGATGGTTGGGGGGGAAACTGAAGCTTTCTTT
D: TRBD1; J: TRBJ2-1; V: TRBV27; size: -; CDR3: CASSLGTGVYNEQFF; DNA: TGTGCCAGCAGTTTAGGGACAGGGGTGTACAATGAGCAGTTCTTC
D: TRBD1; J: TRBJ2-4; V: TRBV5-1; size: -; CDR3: CASSSGTGLWYF; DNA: TGCGCCAGCAGCTCAGGGACAGGTCTTTGGTACTTC
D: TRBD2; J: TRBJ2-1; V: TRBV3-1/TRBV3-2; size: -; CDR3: CASSQDQGTSGSHEQFF; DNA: TGTGCCAGCAGCCAAGATCAGGGGACTAGCGGGAGTCATGAGCAGTTCTTC
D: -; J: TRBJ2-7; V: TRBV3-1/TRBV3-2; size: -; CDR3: CASSQMGNTYEQYF; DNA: TGTGCCAGCAGCCAAATGGGCAACACCTACGAGCAGTACTTC
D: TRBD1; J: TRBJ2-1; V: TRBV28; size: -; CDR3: CASSFILTGGSPSSYNEQFF; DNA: TGTGCCAGCAGTTTCATACTGACAGGGGGTTCCCCGAGCTCCTACAATGAGCAGTTCTTC
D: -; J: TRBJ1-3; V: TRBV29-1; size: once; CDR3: CSVAGFSGNTIYF; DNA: TGCAGCGTGGCAGGGTTCTCCGGAAACACCATATATTTT
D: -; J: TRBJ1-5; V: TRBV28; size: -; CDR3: CASSWGDNQPQHF; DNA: TGTGCCAGCAGTTGGGGGGACAATCAGCCCCAGCATTTT
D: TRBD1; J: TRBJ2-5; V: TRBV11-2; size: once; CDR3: CASSPGQGRETQYF; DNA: TGTGCCAGCAGCCCGGGACAGGGCCGAGAGACCCAGTACTTC
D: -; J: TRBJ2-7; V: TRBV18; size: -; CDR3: CASSPPTVYEQYF; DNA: TGTGCCAGCTCACCACCGACAGTATACGAGCAGTACTTC
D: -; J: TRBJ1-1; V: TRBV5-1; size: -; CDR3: CASSLWQEGNTEAFF; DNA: TGCGCCAGCAGCTTGTGGCAGGAAGGGAACACTGAAGCTTTCTTT
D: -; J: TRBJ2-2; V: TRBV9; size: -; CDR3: CASSAGVRGGTGELFF; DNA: TGTGCCAGCAGCGCAGGAGTCAGGGGAGGGACCGGGGAGCTGTTTTTT
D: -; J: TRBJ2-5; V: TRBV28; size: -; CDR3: CASSPQGGEETQYF; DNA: TGTGCCAGCAGTCCTCAGGGGGGTGAAGAGACCCAGTACTTC
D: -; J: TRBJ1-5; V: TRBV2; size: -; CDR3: CASSLQGSNQPQHF; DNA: TGTGCCAGCAGTCTACAGGGAAGCAATCAGCCCCAGCATTTT
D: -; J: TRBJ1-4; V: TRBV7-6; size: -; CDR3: CASSSSTVNEKLFF; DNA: TGTGCCAGCAGCTCATCGACAGTTAATGAAAAACTGTTTTTT
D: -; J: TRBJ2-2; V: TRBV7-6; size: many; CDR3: CASSSDRARLADNTGELFF; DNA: TGTGCCAGCAGCTCGGACAGGGCAAGACTAGCGGATAACACCGGGGAGCTGTTTTTT
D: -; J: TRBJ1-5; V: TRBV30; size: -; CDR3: CAWSVRGGRQPQHF; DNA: TGTGCCTGGAGTGTACGCGGGGGCAGGCAGCCCCAGCATTTT
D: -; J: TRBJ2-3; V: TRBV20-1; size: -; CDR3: CSARIEDTQYF; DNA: TGCAGTGCTCGAATAGAAGATACGCAGTATTTT
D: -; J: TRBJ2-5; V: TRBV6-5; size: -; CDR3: CASSYGLAQETQYF; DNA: TGTGCCAGCAGTTACGGGCTAGCTCAAGAGACCCAGTACTTC
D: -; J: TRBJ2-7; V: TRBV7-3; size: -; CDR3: CASSLFQGYEQYF; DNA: TGTGCCAGCAGCTTATTCCAGGGCTACGAGCAGTACTTC
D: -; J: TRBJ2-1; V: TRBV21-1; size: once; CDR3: CAWGSGSSGRFF; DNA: -
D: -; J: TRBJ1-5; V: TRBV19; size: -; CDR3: CASRSGEWGNQPQHF; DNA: TGTGCCAGTAGGAGCGGGGAATGGGGCAATCAGCCCCAGCATTTT
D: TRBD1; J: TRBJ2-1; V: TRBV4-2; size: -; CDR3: CASSHHRGLYNEQFF; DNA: TGTGCCAGCAGCCACCACAGGGGGCTGTACAATGAGCAGTTCTTC
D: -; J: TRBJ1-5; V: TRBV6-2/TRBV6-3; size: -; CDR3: CASSRGTEYSNQPQHF; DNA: TGTGCCAGCAGTAGGGGGACGGAGTATAGCAATCAGCCCCAGCATTTT
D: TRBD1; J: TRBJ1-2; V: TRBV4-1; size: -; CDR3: CASSDFGTVDYGYTF; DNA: TGCGCCAGCAGCGACTTCGGGACAGTCGACTATGGCTACACCTTC
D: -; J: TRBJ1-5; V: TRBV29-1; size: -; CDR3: CSVRQGNQPQHF; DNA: TGCAGCGTCCGACAGGGCAATCAGCCCCAGCATTTT
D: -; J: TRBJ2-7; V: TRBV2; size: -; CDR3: CASRTSQWPYEQYF; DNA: TGTGCCAGCAGGACTTCCCAGTGGCCGTACGAGCAGTACTTC